The TCR beta chain described here comes from a study of blood T cell repertoires in COVID-19. About the research overall: COVID-19 samples from acute and convalescent phases originated in the United States, Italy and Spain.

CDR3 length: 15 residues. Germline V gene sequence: CDR1 KGHSH, CDR2 LQKENI. The V gene lost 4 bases and the J gene lost 6 bases, with 16 bases spanning the gap. Assay: immunoSEQ multiplex PCR; the TCRdb copy retains only in-frame clones and omits some. The profile shows more than 300,000 clones, more than 75% of them singletons. The specimen was peripheral blood. The chain couples TRBV18 to TRBJ1-5, with D perhaps TRBD1 (5 bases). The receptor comes from a woman between 45 and 65 years old with COVID-19, enrolled during active disease. The CDR3 coding sequence is TGTGCCAGCTCACAACCGGGAGGGGTGGGTCAGCCCCAGCATTTT. This encodes CASSQPGGVGQPQHF.